Sequencing of this T cell receptor beta chain was carried out in a study of CD8 T cells in ankylosing spondylitis. Points from the study as a whole: Roughly eight highly homologous variants formed a TCR beta motif that appeared characteristic of ankylosing spondylitis blood.

The CDR3 loop spans 15 amino acids. The V segment lost 5 bases and the J segment 4 bases; nucleotides outside the gene matches: 6. Looked up from germline, CDR1 is LGHNT and CDR2 is FRNRAP. This clonotype was seen a few times. Its antigen is unidentified. Using its own MiXCR run on the 5' RACE reads, TCRdb lists one record per CDR3 protein. The sample records hundreds of thousands of distinct CDR3 sequences, 25% to 30% being singletons. Sequenced sample: blood, either unsorted or a sorted T cell fraction (not recorded which). The sequence derives from a male donor with ankylosing spondylitis. This chain joins TRBV12-5 and TRBJ2-1; 9 nucleotides match TRBD1. The CDR3 loop reads CASGPDRGGYNEQFF. CDR3 sequence (DNA): TGTGCTAGTGGTCCGGACAGGGGCGGTTACAATGAGCAGTTCTTC.